This T cell receptor beta chain was recovered during a study of blood T cell repertoires in COVID-19. Background on the study: The United States, Italy and Spain were the sources of the acute and convalescent COVID-19 samples. PBMCs, B-cell-depleted T cells, or T cells were the source of the cDNA or gDNA that made up the material.

The germline V gene encodes CDR1 SNHLY and CDR2 FYNNEI. V lost 2 bases, J lost 7 bases, and 8 bases lay in between. The CDR3 consists of 12 residues. Authors' analysis steps: Amplification from reference gene primers served as the basis for estimated nucleated cell counts. The protocol was immunoSEQ multiplex PCR, while the TCRdb copy is restricted to in-frame clones and leaves out a portion. Clonal size and the V and J genes are those of that table, whereas D and trimming came from the DNA. Here the sample spans nearly 250,000 clones, approximately 82% being singletons. The sample holds a few counts of this clone.

V usage is TRBV2 and J usage is TRBJ1-2, with D possibly TRBD1 on 5 matching bases. Sequenced: peripheral blood. This TCR was sampled from a woman aged 80 or older with acute or convalescent COVID-19. CDR3 in DNA: TGTGCCAGCAGTGAACAGGGTTTTGGCTACACCTTC. Translation gives CASSEQGFGYTF.